The 26 T cell receptor beta chains reported below all come from one sample, sequenced in a study of OX40 agonist ivuxolimab in advanced cancers. Libraries were built with the immunoSEQ multiplex PCR assay. The source is immuneACCESS, and TCRdb retained only in-frame sequences with V and J called. Part of the clones is not carried over; for the studies checked, unresolved V genes explain less than half of this, and the remainder is unexplained. For this sample there are about 64,000 clones; about 88% appear just once. The ten largest clonotypes hold roughly 0.66% of the sample. Sequencing was performed on CD4+ or CD8+ T cells sorted from blood, taken in a trial of the OX40 agonist ivuxolimab. Receptors originate from an adult with an advanced solid tumor such as melanoma, head and neck, liver or kidney cancer.

V is TRBV19 and J is TRBJ2-1; no firm D call. The CDR3 spans 11 residues. The germline V gene encodes CDR1 LNHDA and CDR2 SQIVND (reference sequence). V was shortened by 5 bases and J by 9 bases, with 8 bases between the two germline ends. The CDR3 loop is CASSSVGEQFF. DNA of the CDR3: TGTGCCAGTAGTTCAGTGGGTGAGCAGTTCTTC. Using reference TRBV19 and TRBJ2-1 for the parts outside the CDR3, the full variable domain is DGGITQSPKYLFRKEGQNVTLSCEQNLNHDAMYWYRQDPGQGLRLIYYSQIVNDFQKGDIAEGYSVSREKKESFPLTVTSAQKNPTAFYLCASSSVGEQFFGPGTRLTVL.

The rearrangement links TRBV10-3 to TRBJ1-4; D is unclear. V lost 3 bases and J lost 7, with 9 bases in between. The V gene's germline CDR1 is ENHRY and CDR2 SYGVKD. The CDR3 contains 13 residues. The CDR3 bases are TGTGCCATCAGTGAATTAGAGGCTGAAAAACTGTTTTTT. Translating it yields CAISELEAEKLFF.

Within the sample, this clone is medium-sized. V is TRBV7-2 and J is TRBJ2-1; either TRBD1 or TRBD2 may supply D (6 bases each). Germline CDR1 is SGHTA and CDR2 is FQGNSA. The V and J ends lost 3 bases and 8 bases respectively, with 14 bases between them. This CDR3 region has 14 residues. CDR3 sequence reads: CASSLGLGGDEQFF. In nucleotides, the CDR3 is TGTGCCAGCAGCTTGGGGTTGGGGGGCGATGAGCAGTTCTTC.

This chain connects TRBV30 to TRBJ2-7; possibly TRBD2 for D (5 bases). The CDR3 sequence is 12 residues long. CDR1 GTSNPN and CDR2 SVGIG come from the germline V gene (reference sequence). Trimming left V 2 bases short and J 1 base short, with 6 bases between. CDR3 DNA sequence: TGTGCCTGGAGTACTAGTTCCTACGAGCAGTACTTC. Translating gives CAWSTSSYEQYF.

The J gene is TRBJ2-7, the V gene TRBV2; 8 positions match TRBD1. V shed 3 bases and J 5 bases; nucleotides not matched to a gene: 6. The CDR3 contains 14 residues. The germline CDR1 and CDR2 sequences are SNHLY and FYNNEI. This CDR3 is CASSEDRVRHEQYF. DNA for the CDR3: TGTGCCAGCAGTGAGGACAGGGTTAGGCACGAGCAGTACTTC.

This clone appeared a single time. V usage is TRBV7-2 and J usage is TRBJ2-2; D gene uncertain. From germline, CDR1 is SGHTA and CDR2 FQGNSA. The CDR3 has 15 residues. V lost 0 bases to trimming and J lost 0 bases, with 5 bases between them. The CDR3 loop is CASSLAPPNTGELFF. As DNA, the CDR3 is TGTGCCAGCAGCTTAGCGCCTCCGAACACCGGGGAGCTGTTTTTT.

This rearrangement joins TRBV18 to TRBJ1-1; no definite D call. This CDR3 is built from 15 residues. Germline V gives CDR1 KGHSH, CDR2 LQKENI. Deletions cut 2 bases from V and 6 bases from J, with 16 bases between. CDR3 coding DNA: TGTGCCAGCTCACCAGGGGAGCGTTGGGGTGCTGAAGCTTTCTTT. Translating gives CASSPGERWGAEAFF.

The chain is built from TRBV18 and TRBJ2-2, with 8 bases lining up with TRBD1. The germline V gene has CDR1 KGHSH and CDR2 LQKENI. CDR3 length: 15 residues. V was clipped by 2 bases and J by 5 bases; unmatched bases: 4. DNA of the CDR3: TGTGCCAGCTCACCAGGACAGGGATGGACCGGGGAGCTGTTTTTT. Encoded protein: CASSPGQGWTGELFF.

CDR3 bases: TGTGCCTGGAGTGTTGGGCCCGGCACTGAAGCTTTCTTT. Translation: CAWSVGPGTEAFF. J is TRBJ1-1 and V is TRBV30; D ambiguous. The CDR3 is 13 residues long. The germline gives CDR1 GTSNPN, CDR2 SVGIG (reference sequence). V lost 0 bases, J lost 4 bases, and 9 bases lay in between.

This rearrangement joins TRBV6-1 to TRBJ1-1; no clear D. The CDR3 extends over 15 amino acids. V lost 2 bases and J 0 bases, leaving 10 bases between the germline ends. CDR1 MNHNS and CDR2 SASEGT come from the germline V gene. CDR3 protein: CASSENGVMNTEAFF. For the CDR3, the DNA is TGTGCCAGCAGTGAAAATGGAGTCATGAACACTGAAGCTTTCTTT.

This clone was seen once. The chain recombines TRBV28 with TRBJ2-7, with TRBD2 matching over 10 bases. This CDR3 is 17 amino acids long. The ends lost 5 bases at V and 0 bases at J; junction bases unmatched: 10. Germline V gene data show CDR1 as MDHEN and CDR2 as SYDVKM. CDR3 nucleotides: TGTGCCAGCAGTCCGCCCAGGACTAGCGGTATCTCCTACGAGCAGTACTTC. Translated, it gives CASSPPRTSGISYEQYF.

The chain combines TRBV7-6 with TRBJ2-1; the D gene is possibly TRBD1 (5 bases). The CDR3 contains 15 residues. Trimming stripped 0 bases from V and 2 bases from J, with 8 bases between. Germline lookup yields CDR1 SGHVS and CDR2 FNYEAQ. The chain's CDR3 is CASSLAGQAYNEQFF. CDR3 DNA sequence: TGTGCCAGCAGCTTAGCTGGACAAGCCTACAATGAGCAGTTCTTC.

The chain has TRBV7-9 and TRBJ2-2, with D perhaps TRBD2 (6 bases). The CDR3 runs to 15 residues. Between the trimmed V and J ends, which lost 1 base and 3 bases, there was a span of 9 bases. The germline V gene has CDR1 SEHNR and CDR2 FQNEAQ (reference sequence). CDR3 bases: TGTGCCAGCAGCTTAGGGGGGACTTACACCGGGGAGCTGTTTTTT. Encoded protein: CASSLGGTYTGELFF.

The chain employs TRBV5-1 and TRBJ2-2; 9 bases are shared with TRBD1. Germline CDR1 and CDR2: SGHRS and YFSETQ. This CDR3 has 16 residues. Germline trimming cut 2 bases from V and 1 base from J; bases unmatched to any gene: 3. CDR3 coding DNA: TGCGCCAGCAGCTTAGGGGGACAGGGGAACACCGGGGAGCTGTTTTTT. Amino acids: CASSLGGQGNTGELFF.

This chain links TRBV6-5 with TRBJ2-3, with D maybe TRBD1 (5 bases). V shed 6 bases and J shed 6 bases, with 10 bases lying between them. The CDR3 covers 12 residues. Germline lookup yields CDR1 MNHEY and CDR2 SVGAGI. CDR3 DNA sequence: TGTGCCAGCAGCGAAGGGGTGGATACGCAGTATTTT. Protein product: CASSEGVDTQYF.

This chain connects TRBV5-4 to TRBJ1-5; D is unresolved. Germline lookup yields CDR1 SGHNT and CDR2 YYREEE (reference sequence). This CDR3 has 14 amino acids. V was pared by 0 bases and J by 3 bases, with 7 bases between. Here the CDR3 reads CASSLAGLNQPQHF. CDR3 nucleotide sequence: TGTGCCAGCAGCTTGGCCGGGCTCAATCAGCCCCAGCATTTT. Full variable domain (outside the CDR3, taken from reference TRBV5-4 and TRBJ1-5): ETGVTQSPTHLIKTRGQQVTLRCSSQSGHNTVSWYQQALGQGPQFIFQYYREEENGRGNFPPRFSGLQFPNYSSELNVNALELDDSALYLCASSLAGLNQPQHFGDGTRLSIL.

The chain joins TRBV20-1 to TRBJ2-5; possible D gene TRBD1, 5 bases. This CDR3 has 11 residues. CDR1 DFQATT and CDR2 SNEGSKA come from the germline V gene (reference sequence). V gave up 5 bases and J gave up 4 bases, with 8 bases separating them. The CDR3 loop is CSALRGETQYF. The CDR3 DNA reads as TGCAGTGCTCTTAGGGGAGAGACCCAGTACTTC.

The J gene is TRBJ2-2, the V gene TRBV15, with D unclear. The germline gives CDR1 LNHNV, CDR2 YYDKDF (reference sequence). V was pared by 1 base and J by 6 bases, with 3 bases between. The CDR3 covers 12 residues. As DNA, the CDR3 is TGTGCCACCAGCAGAGTGGCCGGGGAGCTGTTTTTT. As protein: CATSRVAGELFF.

This chain joins TRBV6-6 and TRBJ2-7, with 8 bases lining up with TRBD2. This CDR3 has 14 residues. CDR1 is MNHNY and CDR2 is SVGAGI in the germline V gene (reference sequence). The V and J ends lost 7 bases and 6 bases, in that order; junction bases with no gene match: 11. The CDR3 bases are TGTGCCAGCACCCACTTAGCGGGATCGGGCGAGCAGTACTTC. The encoded protein is CASTHLAGSGEQYF.

This clone was seen only a few times. This chain connects TRBV20-1 to TRBJ1-2; D uncertain. The V end lost 3 bases, the J end lost 2 bases, and 4 bases lay between the germline ends. The CDR3 has 11 amino acids. The germline CDR1 and CDR2 sequences are DFQATT and SNEGSKA (reference sequence). This CDR3 reads CSARKNYGYTF. The CDR3 nucleotides are TGCAGTGCTAGGAAGAACTATGGCTACACCTTC.

The CDR3, as DNA: TGCGCCAGCAGTGAGTCGAGGGCTAGCGGGAGTTTCACAGATACGCAGTATTTT. Translating it yields CASSESRASGSFTDTQYF. This sequence joins TRBV10-2 and TRBJ2-3, with TRBD2 identical over 10 bases. V shed 0 bases and J 2 bases; nucleotides not matched to a gene: 8. CDR1 WSHSY and CDR2 SAAADI come from the germline V gene. This CDR3 has 18 amino acids.

This rearrangement joins TRBV5-1 to TRBJ1-5; D is unresolved. The CDR3 consists of 15 residues. Per germline, CDR1 SGHRS and CDR2 YFSETQ. Trimming removed 2 bases from V and 4 bases from J, with 13 bases in between. CDR3 amino acids: CASSLEGEGNQPQHF. In nucleotides, the CDR3 is TGCGCCAGCAGCTTAGAGGGCGAGGGAAATCAGCCCCAGCATTTT.

The rearrangement uses TRBV18 and TRBJ1-4; D might be TRBD1 (6 bases). Germline CDR1 KGHSH, CDR2 LQKENI. This CDR3 region has 16 residues. V dropped 4 bases and J dropped 8 bases, with 20 bases sitting between them. The CDR3 region has the DNA TGTGCCAGCTCACGGAACCGGGGTCGCCAGGGGGAAAAACTGTTTTTT. Translation: CASSRNRGRQGEKLFF.

This clone was picked up one time. J is TRBJ2-7 and V is TRBV6-6; perhaps D is TRBD1 or TRBD2 (5 bases each). This CDR3 is built from 13 residues. The germline gives CDR1 MNHNY, CDR2 SVGAGI (reference sequence). V lost 6 bases and J 0 bases, leaving 9 bases between the germline ends. The CDR3 sequence: CASRIGTSYEQYF. The CDR3 DNA reads TGTGCCAGCAGGATCGGGACCTCCTACGAGCAGTACTTC.

The J gene is TRBJ2-7, the V gene TRBV28, with D hard to call. Germline CDR1 reads MDHEN; CDR2 reads SYDVKM. This CDR3 is built from 12 residues. Trimming shortened V by 8 bases and J by 0 bases, and 8 bases separated the two germline ends. The CDR3 coding sequence is TGTGCCAGCGGGGATAGCTCCTACGAGCAGTACTTC. Encoded protein: CASGDSSYEQYF.

The chain combines TRBV27 with TRBJ1-1, with D uncertain. This CDR3 has 13 residues. The germline V and J ends were trimmed by 2 bases and 9 bases, with 13 bases remaining between them. Germline values: CDR1 MNHEY, CDR2 SMNVEV (reference sequence). DNA for the CDR3: TGTGCCAGCAGTTTAATCGGCAGAAGTCAAGCTTTCTTT. It specifies CASSLIGRSQAFF.